A selection of T cell receptor beta chains follows, all from one sample in a study of long-term antiretroviral therapy in people with HIV. Sequencing was performed with immunoSEQ multiplex PCR; in TCRdb, only in-frame clones are kept and a portion is missing. The data hold tens of thousands of clones, with about 88% observed a single time. The source was unsorted PBMCs, collected just over 2.7 years before starting antiretroviral therapy. The receptors come from a woman in her 30s with HIV. Both conserved end residues are part of each CDR3. A D gene is named only where the DNA matches it firmly. Size is omitted from some rows. Given values are once, few, many or a class for expanded clones.

len	d_gene	abundance	v_gene	j_gene	CDR3aa	CDR3nt
15	TRBD1	.	TRBV5-1	TRBJ2-2	CASSFLTGKAGELFF	TGCGCCAGCAGCTTCTTGACAGGGAAGGCCGGGGAGCTGTTTTTT
11	.	.	TRBV30	TRBJ1-2	CAWSVRESGTF	TGTGCCTGGAGTGTTCGGGAATCGGGTACCTTC
17	.	.	TRBV7-9	TRBJ2-4	CASSLSQGLVAKNIQYF	TGTGCCAGCAGCTTATCTCAGGGTCTTGTAGCCAAAAACATTCAGTACTTC
13	.	.	TRBV6-1	TRBJ2-3	CASTPDETDTQYF	TGTGCCAGCACCCCGGACGAGACAGATACGCAGTATTTT
12	.	.	TRBV5-5	TRBJ2-3	CASSSVTDTQYF	TGTGCCAGCAGCTCGGTCACAGATACGCAGTATTTT
18	.	.	TRBV7-9	TRBJ2-1	CASSLLLRRAADYNEQFF	TGTGCCAGCAGCTTACTCCTACGCCGGGCCGCGGACTACAATGAGCAGTTCTTC
11	.	.	TRBV5-4	TRBJ2-5	CASNNQETQYF	TGTGCCAGCAACAACCAAGAGACCCAGTACTTC
17	.	.	TRBV10-1	TRBJ2-5	CASSELGPKPPQETQYF	TGCGCCAGCAGTGAGTTAGGTCCAAAACCCCCCCAAGAGACCCAGTACTTC
11	.	.	TRBV19	TRBJ1-1	CASSSSSGAFF	TGTGCCAGTAGTTCGTCATCAGGGGCTTTCTTT
15	TRBD1	.	TRBV7-9	TRBJ1-1	CASSPQGDRLSEAFF	TGTGCCAGCAGCCCCCAAGGGGACAGACTAAGTGAAGCTTTCTTT
16	.	.	TRBV28	TRBJ1-5	CASSSPVRGSNQPQHF	TGTGCCAGCAGTTCTCCTGTGAGGGGCTCGAATCAGCCCCAGCATTTT
16	.	.	TRBV30	TRBJ1-4	CAWSVEEGATNEKLFF	TGTGCCTGGAGTGTAGAGGAGGGGGCAACTAATGAAAAACTGTTTTTT
15	TRBD1	.	TRBV6-5	TRBJ1-5	CASSYGDRGDQPQHF	TGTGCCAGCAGTTATGGGGACAGGGGTGATCAGCCCCAGCATTTT
12	.	few	TRBV2	TRBJ2-3	CASRTSTDTQYF	TGTGCCAGCAGGACTAGCACAGATACGCAGTATTTT
13	.	few	TRBV6-1	TRBJ1-6	CASTGTQGLPLHF	TGTGCCAGCACTGGGACACAGGGCTTACCCCTCCACTTT
15	TRBD2	.	TRBV15	TRBJ2-4	CATSATSGGADIQYF	TGTGCCACCAGCGCGACTAGCGGGGGGGCGGACATTCAGTACTTC
14	TRBD1	.	TRBV10-3	TRBJ1-1	CAIRTGTENTEAFF	TGTGCCATCAGAACCGGGACAGAGAACACTGAAGCTTTCTTT
13	.	.	TRBV6-6	TRBJ2-7	CASSFLGAYEQYF	TGTGCCAGCAGCTTTCTGGGGGCCTACGAGCAGTACTTC
14	.	.	TRBV6-1	TRBJ2-5	CASSEVWGKETQYF	TGTGCCAGCAGTGAAGTCTGGGGAAAAGAGACCCAGTACTTC
15	.	.	TRBV19	TRBJ2-7	CASSIETGPPYEQYF	TGTGCCAGTAGTATCGAAACAGGACCTCCCTACGAGCAGTACTTC
15	.	.	TRBV6-5	TRBJ2-1	CASEVTYGGYNEQFF	TGTGCCAGCGAAGTGACATATGGGGGGTACAATGAGCAGTTCTTC
14	.	.	TRBV6-5	TRBJ2-5	CASSYLTGTGTQYF	TGTGCCAGCAGTTACCTTACGGGGACTGGGACCCAGTACTTC